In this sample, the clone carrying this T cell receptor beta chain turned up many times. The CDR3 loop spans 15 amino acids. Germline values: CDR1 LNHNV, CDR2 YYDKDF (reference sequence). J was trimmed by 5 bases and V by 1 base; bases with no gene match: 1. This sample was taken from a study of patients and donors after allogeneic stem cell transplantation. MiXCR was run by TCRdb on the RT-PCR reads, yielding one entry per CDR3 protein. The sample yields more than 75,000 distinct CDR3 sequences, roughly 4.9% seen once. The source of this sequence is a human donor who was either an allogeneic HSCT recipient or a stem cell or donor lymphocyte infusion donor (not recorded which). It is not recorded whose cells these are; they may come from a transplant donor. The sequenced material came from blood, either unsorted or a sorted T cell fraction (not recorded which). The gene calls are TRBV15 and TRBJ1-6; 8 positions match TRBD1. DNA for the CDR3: TGTGCCACCAGCAGAGGGGACAGGAATAATTCACCCCTCCACTTT. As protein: CATSRGDRNNSPLHF.